These 4 T cell receptor beta chains share one sample of origin, sequenced in a study of blood T cell repertoires in COVID-19. Assay: immunoSEQ multiplex PCR; the TCRdb copy retains only in-frame clones and omits some. The sample holds 200,000 to 250,000 clones, roughly 86% seen once. Sequencing input: peripheral blood. Source of these receptors: a woman between 65 and 79 years old with active or convalescent COVID-19.

This clone has only one observation. The rearrangement uses TRBV6-5 and TRBJ1-2; unclear D gene. CDR3 length: 14 residues. The V gene's germline CDR1 is MNHEY and CDR2 SVGAGI. The V and J ends lost 2 bases and 4 bases respectively, with 11 bases between them. The CDR3 sequence is CASSYGQGRYGYTF. The CDR3, as DNA: TGTGCCAGCAGTTACGGGCAAGGTCGCTATGGCTACACCTTC.

The genes are TRBV19 and TRBJ2-4; 7 positions agree with TRBD1. The CDR3 length is 14 residues. CDR1 and CDR2 (germline): LNHDA, SQIVND (reference sequence). V was clipped by 6 bases and J by 8 bases; unmatched bases: 10. The CDR3 bases are TGTGCCAGTAGGCCTAGGGGGCGTTGGGACATTCAGTACTTC. Its protein is CASRPRGRWDIQYF.

The J gene is TRBJ2-5, the V gene TRBV18; 12 nucleotides agree with TRBD1. CDR1 KGHSH and CDR2 LQKENI come from the germline V gene. J was trimmed by 5 bases and V by 3 bases; bases with no gene match: 4. There are 15 residues in the CDR3. CDR3 residues: CASSPGTGGAETQYF. In DNA form, the CDR3 reads TGTGCCAGCTCACCCGGGACAGGGGGCGCCGAGACCCAGTACTTC. The variable domain in full, completed from reference TRBV18 and TRBJ2-5, reads NAGVMQNPRHLVRRRGQEARLRCSPMKGHSHVYWYRQLPEEGLKFMVYLQKENIIDESGMPKERFSAEFPKEGPSILRIQQVVRGDSAAYFCASSPGTGGAETQYFGPGTRLLVL.

The gene calls are TRBV19 and TRBJ2-2; the match to TRBD1 covers 7 bases. Germline CDR1 and CDR2: LNHDA and SQIVND (reference sequence). The CDR3 runs to 15 residues. V was pared by 6 bases and J by 2 bases, with 6 bases of the junction left unmatched. CDR3 nucleotide sequence: TGTGCCAGTAGAGGGGACAGATCTAACACCGGGGAGCTGTTTTTT. It is translated as CASRGDRSNTGELFF.